The 23 T cell receptor beta chains presented below share a single source sample, sequenced in a study of blood T cell repertoires in COVID-19. TCRdb keeps only in-frame clones here, not all; method: immunoSEQ multiplex PCR. Altogether some 230,000 clones are present, 80% to 85% being singletons, with the ten largest covering roughly 2.3%. Specimen: peripheral blood. The receptors come from a woman in her sixties or seventies with acute or convalescent COVID-19.

This clone was detected once. This chain uses TRBV14 with TRBJ1-4; no definite D call. Germline lookup yields CDR1 SGHDN and CDR2 FVKESK. V was pared by 4 bases and J by 15 bases, with 15 bases between. The CDR3 covers 12 residues. The CDR3 protein is CASSLEDREVFF. The CDR3 coding sequence is TGTGCCAGCAGCCTTGAGGATCGGGAGGTGTTTTTT.

The V gene is TRBV15, the J gene TRBJ1-5; 7 bases fit TRBD1. Trimming took 5 bases from V and 4 from J; bases not matched to a gene: 5. The CDR3 runs 14 residues. CDR1 and CDR2 (germline): LNHNV, YYDKDF (reference sequence). The CDR3, as DNA: TGTGCCACCAGCCGCGGGACAGAGAATCAGCCCCAGCATTTT. It is translated as CATSRGTENQPQHF.

This rearrangement joins TRBV10-3 to TRBJ1-5; 9 nucleotides agree with TRBD1. Germline-derived CDR1 and CDR2 are ENHRY and SYGVKD. J gave up 2 bases and V 5 bases, and 4 bases lay outside the gene matches. This CDR3 spans 15 amino acids. Here the CDR3 reads CAISQTGGGNQPQHF. For the CDR3, the DNA is TGTGCCATCAGTCAGACAGGGGGGGGCAATCAGCCCCAGCATTTT.

J is TRBJ2-7 and V is TRBV12-2; TRBD2 is the table's D call, not checked against the DNA. TRBV12-2 is recorded as a pseudogene. This CDR3 has 14 residues. CDR3 protein: CASRLALCSYEQYF. DNA of the CDR3: TGTGCAAGTCGCTTAGCCCTCTGCTCCTACGAGCAGTACTTC.

The chain combines TRBV19 with TRBJ1-1; unclear D gene. The CDR3 sequence is 14 residues long. Trimming took off 3 bases at V and 0 bases at J, with 8 bases between the two ends. From germline, CDR1 is LNHDA and CDR2 SQIVND (reference sequence). The CDR3 region has the DNA TGTGCCAGTAGTATGGTAGACTTGAACACTGAAGCTTTCTTT. As protein: CASSMVDLNTEAFF.

The genes are TRBV19 and TRBJ1-4; the D is unclear. Germline CDR1 and CDR2: LNHDA and SQIVND (reference sequence). V lost 9 bases and J 7 bases, leaving 15 bases between the germline ends. The CDR3 consists of 13 residues. Here the CDR3 reads CASTRGGGEKLFF. The CDR3 nucleotides are TGTGCCAGCACCCGGGGAGGAGGTGAAAAACTGTTTTTT.

This chain joins TRBV18 and TRBJ2-1, with 10 bases aligning to TRBD2. Trimming at V came to 3 bases and at J to 2 bases, leaving 13 bases not matched to a gene. There are 19 residues in the CDR3. CDR1 KGHSH and CDR2 LQKENI come from the germline V gene. The CDR3 DNA is TGTGCCAGCTCACCCAGGACGGCACTAGCGGGGTTAACCTACAATGAGCAGTTCTTC. The encoded protein is CASSPRTALAGLTYNEQFF.

This chain connects TRBV19 to TRBJ2-7; possible D gene TRBD2, 5 bases. Trimming stripped 3 bases from V and 3 bases from J, with 15 bases between. The CDR3 sequence is 15 residues long. CDR1 LNHDA and CDR2 SQIVND come from the germline V gene (reference sequence). DNA for the CDR3: TGTGCCAGTAGTATCAGTGGTGGGAGCTACTACGAGCAGTACTTC. Translating gives CASSISGGSYYEQYF.

The V and J genes are TRBV6-2 or TRBV6-3 and TRBJ2-7; 8 bases match TRBD1. Germline-derived CDR1 and CDR2 are MNHEY and SVGEGT. Trimming took 5 bases from V and 1 from J; bases not matched to a gene: 7. CDR3 length equals 15 residues. CDR3 in amino acids: CASSADRVLSYEQYF. In nucleotides, the CDR3 is TGTGCCAGCAGTGCGGACAGGGTCCTTTCCTACGAGCAGTACTTC.

The chain has TRBV30 and TRBJ1-2, with TRBD1 as a possible D gene (5 bases). V lost 7 bases, J lost 12 bases, and 21 bases lay in between. The CDR3 has 12 residues. CDR1 is GTSNPN, CDR2 SVGIG, per germline (reference sequence). The CDR3 reads CASKTQGLRNTF. The CDR3 bases are TGTGCCTCCAAAACCCAGGGACTTCGAAACACCTTC.

J is TRBJ2-1 and V is TRBV6-5; TRBD1 matches 9 bases. Germline V lookup: CDR1 MNHEY, CDR2 SVGAGI. V gave up 6 bases and J gave up 10 bases; unmatched junction bases: 4. The CDR3 length is 12 residues. The CDR3 spells CASSQGTGEQFF. CDR3 DNA: TGTGCCAGCAGCCAAGGGACAGGGGAGCAGTTCTTC.

The chain has TRBV6-6 and TRBJ2-7; 10 bases line up with TRBD2. J lost 3 bases, V lost 0 bases, and 2 bases had no gene match. Germline lookup yields CDR1 MNHNY and CDR2 SVGAGI (reference sequence). This CDR3 has 15 amino acids. CDR3 amino acids: CASSYSSGGNYEQYF. The CDR3, as DNA: TGTGCCAGCAGTTACTCTAGCGGGGGGAACTACGAGCAGTACTTC.

As for this clone: One base away lies a much larger clone, so this may be a sequencing read error. The chain links TRBV5-1 to TRBJ2-1, with 8 bases identical to TRBD1. J gave up 7 bases and V 3 bases, and 0 bases lay outside the gene matches. CDR1 SGHRS and CDR2 YFSETQ come from the germline V gene. The CDR3 is made up of 12 amino acids. CDR3 sequence reads: CASSWTGNEQFF. The CDR3 DNA reads as TGCGCCAGCAGCTGGACAGGGAATGAGCAGTTCTTC.

The chain links TRBV28 to TRBJ1-6, with D unresolved. Trimming pared 6 bases from V and 3 bases from J, leaving 15 bases between. The germline CDR1 and CDR2 sequences are MDHEN and SYDVKM. The CDR3 has 16 amino acids. The CDR3 loop reads CASRKQRHDYNSPLHF. In DNA, the CDR3 is TGTGCCAGCAGGAAGCAACGACACGACTATAATTCACCCCTCCACTTT.

This CDR3 reads CASSHGASQGFNYGYTF. DNA of the CDR3: TGTGCCAGCAGTCACGGGGCGTCGCAGGGGTTTAACTATGGCTACACCTTC. The chain combines TRBV6-6 with TRBJ1-2; possibly TRBD1 for D (6 bases). V lost 5 bases to trimming and J lost 1 base, with 20 bases between them. The germline gives CDR1 MNHNY, CDR2 SVGAGI (reference sequence). The CDR3 consists of 17 residues.

CDR3 region: CASSSGSVGSPLHF. CDR3 in DNA: TGCGCCAGCAGCTCAGGGTCAGTCGGTTCACCCCTCCACTTT. This chain uses TRBV5-1 with TRBJ1-6, with D perhaps matching TRBD1 (5 bases). V lost 3 bases and J lost 9, with 13 bases in between. This CDR3 is 14 amino acids long. Germline CDR1 SGHRS, CDR2 YFSETQ.

V gene TRBV13 combines with J gene TRBJ1-2, with TRBD1 matching 11 bases. CDR3 length: 16 residues. V was pared by 5 bases and J by 3 bases, with 8 bases of the junction left unmatched. CDR1 is PRHDT, CDR2 FYEKMQ, per germline (reference sequence). This CDR3 reads CASSLGGGQGDYGYTF. The CDR3 DNA reads as TGTGCCAGCAGCCTCGGCGGGGGACAGGGGGACTATGGCTACACCTTC.

V and J are TRBV7-6 and TRBJ2-3; 13 nucleotides agree with TRBD2. Germline CDR1 is SGHVS and CDR2 is FNYEAQ. CDR3 length: 16 amino acids. V shed 4 bases and J 6 bases; nucleotides not matched to a gene: 7. The CDR3 is CASSSGLAGAADTQYF. The DNA of the CDR3 is TGTGCCAGCAGCTCCGGACTAGCGGGGGCAGCCGATACGCAGTATTTT. The whole variable domain, filled in from reference TRBV7-6 and TRBJ2-3, reads GAGVSQSPRYKVTKRGQDVALRCDPISGHVSLYWYRQALGQGPEFLTYFNYEAQQDKSGLPNDRFSAERPEGSISTLTIQRTEQRDSAMYRCASSSGLAGAADTQYFGPGTRLTVL.

The V gene is TRBV3-1 (or the pseudogene TRBV3-2), the J gene TRBJ2-3; D uncertain. Germline V gene lookup returns CDR1 LGHDT and CDR2 YNNKEL (reference sequence). The CDR3 is 12 amino acids. Deletions cut 2 bases from V and 5 bases from J, with 5 bases between. CDR3 amino acids: CASSQTGDTQYF. The DNA for the CDR3 is TGTGCCAGCAGCCAAACTGGAGATACGCAGTATTTT.

The chain joins TRBV19 to TRBJ1-5; D is uncertain. The V gene's germline CDR1 is LNHDA and CDR2 SQIVND (reference sequence). V lost 4 bases and J 0 bases, leaving 13 bases between the germline ends. The CDR3 spans 16 residues. CDR3 protein: CASSTGGTYSNQPQHF. In DNA, the CDR3 is TGTGCCAGTAGTACGGGAGGCACCTATAGCAATCAGCCCCAGCATTTT.

The V gene is TRBV5-1, the J gene TRBJ1-1; no reliable D call. CDR3 length: 13 residues. V was pared by 0 bases and J by 3 bases, with 6 bases between. Per germline, CDR1 SGHRS and CDR2 YFSETQ. The DNA for the CDR3 is TGCGCCAGCAGCTTGGTCTCAGACACTGAAGCTTTCTTT. It is translated as CASSLVSDTEAFF.

V gene TRBV19 combines with J gene TRBJ1-5, with a possible D match to TRBD1 (6 bases). The germline gives CDR1 LNHDA, CDR2 SQIVND (reference sequence). Trimming shortened V by 5 bases and J by 0 bases, and 11 bases separated the two germline ends. This CDR3 comprises 15 residues. CDR3 region: CASSAMTGSNQPQHF. Here the CDR3 DNA reads TGTGCCAGTAGTGCGATGACAGGTAGCAATCAGCCCCAGCATTTT.

This rearrangement joins TRBV5-4 to TRBJ1-4; 7 nucleotides align to TRBD1. Germline loops: CDR1 SGHNT, CDR2 YYREEE (reference sequence). Trimming cost V 3 bases and J 7 bases; bases outside gene matches: 12. The CDR3 runs 16 residues. DNA for the CDR3: TGTGCCAGCAGCTGGAGGGGGCAGACGGGGAGTGAAAAACTGTTTTTT. It encodes CASSWRGQTGSEKLFF.